Following are 26 T cell receptor beta chains from one sample sequenced in a study of beta chain features in type 1 diabetes. The isolated RNA, all of it, was reverse transcribed, so expressed TCRB transcripts were what got sequenced. The data were produced by immunoSEQ multiplex PCR, yet TCRdb's version contains in-frame clones alone and is incomplete. The sample lists under 450,000 clones; around 14% were seen once. Sequencing was performed on naive CD4+ T cells from blood. These TCRs come from a man younger than 45 in good health.

The V gene is TRBV21-1, the J gene TRBJ2-5. TRBV21-1 is assigned pseudogene status. CDR3 length equals 14 residues. The CDR3 DNA reads TGTGCCAGCGTCTCAGGGGGGGTCCAAGAGACCCAGTACTTC. It is translated as CASVSGGVQETQYF.

This clone was counted a few times. The rearrangement uses TRBV5-1 and TRBJ1-2, with D perhaps matching TRBD1 (5 bases). Trimming stripped 4 bases from V and 4 bases from J, with 14 bases between. This CDR3 has 14 residues. Germline values: CDR1 SGHRS, CDR2 YFSETQ. In DNA form, the CDR3 reads TGCGCCAGCAGCCCGAGGGACCGCAGCTATGGCTACACCTTC. It is translated as CASSPRDRSYGYTF.

This clone was picked up a small number of times. The chain is built from TRBV14 and TRBJ1-1; no reliable D call. The CDR3 consists of 14 residues. The V gene's germline CDR1 is SGHDN and CDR2 FVKESK. The V end was cut by 3 bases, the J end by 7 bases, with 15 bases between. The CDR3 nucleotides are TGTGCCAGCAGCCATAATAAGAAAATTAATGAAGCTTTCTTT. Translating gives CASSHNKKINEAFF.

This clone was seen a handful of times. CDR3 coding DNA: TGCAGCGTCGGACTAGGGGATAATGAGCAGTTCTTC. Residues: CSVGLGDNEQFF. This chain uses TRBV29-1 with TRBJ2-1, with TRBD2 identical over 7 bases. The CDR3 is 12 amino acids. Per germline, CDR1 SQVTM and CDR2 ANQGSEA. Trimming took 6 bases from V and 7 from J; bases not matched to a gene: 6.

This clone was seen only a few times. The same CDR3 is also encoded by other DNA sequences in this sample. The rearrangement joins TRBV18 to TRBJ2-7, with a weak D call TRBD2 (6 bases). V gave up 3 bases and J gave up 0 bases, with 6 bases separating them. CDR1 and CDR2 (germline): KGHSH, LQKENI. This CDR3 comprises 13 residues. CDR3 sequence (DNA): TGTGCCAGCTCACCGGGGGGCTCCTACGAGCAGTACTTC. Translation: CASSPGGSYEQYF.

V and J are TRBV5-1 and TRBJ2-3; TRBD1 agrees at 7 bases. After removal of 3 bases from V and 3 bases from J, the junction contained 7 bases not matched to a gene. Per the germline V gene, CDR1 is SGHRS and CDR2 is YFSETQ. The CDR3 loop spans 15 amino acids. This CDR3 reads CASSSSRRGTDTQYF. CDR3 bases: TGCGCCAGCAGCTCATCCCGCAGGGGGACAGATACGCAGTATTTT.

The rearrangement joins TRBV7-2 to TRBJ2-7; 12 nucleotides match TRBD2. The CDR3 is made up of 15 amino acids. Germline lookup yields CDR1 SGHTA and CDR2 FQGNSA. Losses at the gene ends were 3 bases for V and 2 bases for J; bases not matched to a gene: 2. As DNA, the CDR3 is TGTGCCAGCAGCTTCGGACTAGCGGGGACCTACGAGCAGTACGTC. Translating it yields CASSFGLAGTYEQYV.

The chain recombines TRBV19 with TRBJ2-4; D call uncertain. In germline, CDR1 is LNHDA, CDR2 SQIVND (reference sequence). Between the trimmed V and J ends, which lost 7 bases and 2 bases, there was a span of 18 bases. CDR3 length: 16 amino acids. CDR3 sequence: CASKGIGITTKNIQYF. CDR3 in DNA: TGTGCCAGTAAAGGAATTGGCATAACCACCAAAAACATTCAGTACTTC.

This clone has just a few counts. V and J are TRBV15 and TRBJ2-5, with D hard to call. This CDR3 has 14 residues. Germline CDR1 is LNHNV and CDR2 is YYDKDF (reference sequence). Trimming left V 1 base short and J 3 bases short, with 9 bases between. The DNA of the CDR3 is TGTGCCACCAGCAGAGTTGAAAGGGAAGAGACCCAGTACTTC. This codes for CATSRVEREETQYF.

This clone has a handful of counts. This chain uses TRBV9 with TRBJ2-2; 12 nucleotides match TRBD2. Germline CDR1 SGDLS, CDR2 YYNGEE. The J segment lost 1 base and the V segment lost 0 bases, leaving 4 bases of the junction unmatched. This CDR3 spans 18 amino acids. CDR3 sequence reads: CASSVAASGRVNTGELFF. The CDR3 bases are TGTGCCAGCAGCGTAGCGGCTAGCGGGAGGGTGAACACCGGGGAGCTGTTTTTT. The variable domain in full, with the rest retrieved from reference TRBV9 and TRBJ2-2, is DSGVTQTPKHLITATGQRVTLRCSPRSGDLSVYWYQQSLDQGLQFLIQYYNGEERAKGNILERFSAQQFPDLHSELNLSSLELGDSALYFCASSVAASGRVNTGELFFGEGSRLTVL.

V usage is TRBV9 and J usage is TRBJ2-7; D is undetermined. With 0 bases removed from V and 3 bases from J, the gap between germline ends came to 13 bases. The CDR3 is 15 amino acids. Germline CDR1 is SGDLS and CDR2 is YYNGEE. The DNA for the CDR3 is TGTGCCAGCAGCGTAGATCTGGGGTCGGTCTACGAGCAGTACTTC. This gives the protein CASSVDLGSVYEQYF.

The chain links TRBV30 to TRBJ2-1; 9 bases line up with TRBD1. Germline V gene sequence: CDR1 GTSNPN, CDR2 SVGIG (reference sequence). J lost 3 bases, V lost 4 bases, and 4 bases had no gene match. CDR3 length: 14 amino acids. CDR3 in DNA: TGTGCCTGGAAACGGGACAGGGACTACAATGAGCAGTTCTTC. Translated: CAWKRDRDYNEQFF.

The chain carries TRBV7-9 and TRBJ2-3, with a possible D match to TRBD1 (6 bases). With 0 bases removed from V and 3 bases from J, the gap between germline ends came to 22 bases. Germline assignment: CDR1 SEHNR and CDR2 FQNEAQ (reference sequence). The CDR3 is 19 residues long. In DNA, the CDR3 is TGTGCCAGCAGCTTAGCCCAAATACAGGGAAAGTTACGAACAGATACGCAGTATTTT. Translated: CASSLAQIQGKLRTDTQYF.

The J gene is TRBJ2-1, the V gene TRBV7-9, with 8 nucleotides matching TRBD1. Germline assignment: CDR1 SEHNR and CDR2 FQNEAQ (reference sequence). V gave up 6 bases and J gave up 4 bases; unmatched junction bases: 11. This CDR3 is 16 amino acids long. The CDR3 reads CASSPGWQGAYNEQFF. CDR3 sequence (DNA): TGTGCCAGCAGTCCCGGGTGGCAGGGGGCTTACAATGAGCAGTTCTTC.

Concerning this clone itself: Distinct nucleotide sequences in the sample also encode this CDR3. The J gene is TRBJ2-3, the V gene TRBV7-9; D remains ambiguous. Trimming stripped 1 base from V and 6 bases from J, with 5 bases between. This CDR3 contains 12 residues. Germline V gene sequence: CDR1 SEHNR, CDR2 FQNEAQ (reference sequence). The CDR3 loop is CASSLVGDTQYF. The CDR3 DNA reads TGTGCCAGCAGCTTAGTGGGCGATACGCAGTATTTT. Full variable domain (outside the CDR3, taken from reference TRBV7-9 and TRBJ2-3): DTGVSQNPRHKITKRGQNVTFRCDPISEHNRLYWYRQTLGQGPEFLTYFQNEAQLEKSRLLSDRFSAERPKGSFSTLEIQRTEQGDSAMYLCASSLVGDTQYFGPGTRLTVL.

In regard to this clone: Different DNA sequences within this sample yield the same CDR3. The chain is built from TRBV14 and TRBJ1-2; D gene ambiguous. CDR3 size: 14 residues. Trimming removed 1 base from V and 4 bases from J, with 10 bases in between. Germline CDR1 SGHDN, CDR2 FVKESK. The CDR3 loop is CASSQVGSLYGYTF. Here the CDR3 DNA reads TGTGCCAGCAGCCAAGTGGGCTCGCTCTATGGCTACACCTTC.

The gene calls are TRBV30 and TRBJ2-1; D is unresolved. This CDR3 is 10 amino acids long. Germline V gives CDR1 GTSNPN, CDR2 SVGIG (reference sequence). V lost 8 bases and J lost 7, with 9 bases in between. The CDR3 DNA reads TGTGCCCTCCTGTGGAATGAGCAGTTCTTC. Residues: CALLWNEQFF. The full variable domain, completed using reference TRBV30 and TRBJ2-1, is SQTIHQWPATLVQPVGSPLSLECTVEGTSNPNLYWYRQAAGRGLQLLFYSVGIGQISSEVPQNLSASRPQDRQFILSSKKLLLSDSGFYLCALLWNEQFFGPGTRLTVL.

In its sample, this clone was seen a few times. The rearrangement joins TRBV9 to TRBJ2-7, with D possibly TRBD2 on 6 matching bases. Trimming removed 4 bases from V and 0 bases from J, with 14 bases in between. Germline CDR1 reads SGDLS; CDR2 reads YYNGEE. This CDR3 is 15 amino acids long. The CDR3 DNA follows: TGTGCCAGCAGCAAGACCGGGAGCAACTCCTACGAGCAGTACTTC. It yields the protein CASSKTGSNSYEQYF. The complete variable domain, with remaining parts taken from reference TRBV9 and TRBJ2-7, reads DSGVTQTPKHLITATGQRVTLRCSPRSGDLSVYWYQQSLDQGLQFLIQYYNGEERAKGNILERFSAQQFPDLHSELNLSSLELGDSALYFCASSKTGSNSYEQYFGPGTRLTVT.

The V call is TRBV5-6, the J call TRBJ2-5, with D perhaps TRBD2 (6 bases). The CDR3 runs 15 residues. Germline values: CDR1 SGHDT, CDR2 YYEEEE. V gave up 1 base and J gave up 2 bases, with 12 bases separating them. CDR3 bases: TGTGCCAGCAGCTTGAGTCGGGGGTTTCAAGAGACCCAGTACTTC. Translated: CASSLSRGFQETQYF.

The V call is TRBV18, the J call TRBJ2-1; D is possibly TRBD1 or TRBD2 (5 bases each). Germline V CDR1 and CDR2: KGHSH, LQKENI. Trimming stripped 3 bases from V and 5 bases from J, with 14 bases between. This CDR3 contains 15 residues. The CDR3 is CASSPPGTANNEQFF. CDR3 coding DNA: TGTGCCAGCTCACCCCCCGGGACGGCGAACAATGAGCAGTTCTTC.

This clone was observed a handful of times. This sequence joins TRBV18 and TRBJ2-5; D possibly corresponds to TRBD2 (6 bases). Germline values: CDR1 KGHSH, CDR2 LQKENI. The CDR3 is made up of 13 amino acids. V was shortened by 3 bases and J by 5 bases, with 10 bases between the two germline ends. CDR3 loop: CASSPGGAETQYF. CDR3 nucleotides: TGTGCCAGCTCACCTGGAGGGGCCGAGACCCAGTACTTC.

This clone turned up a few times. The chain carries TRBV29-1 and TRBJ2-2, with TRBD1 as a possible D gene (6 bases). CDR1 is SQVTM, CDR2 ANQGSEA, per germline. The CDR3 is 14 amino acids. V shed 1 base and J shed 4 bases, with 10 bases lying between them. CDR3 coding DNA: TGCAGCGTTGAAGCCACAGGGATCACCGGGGAGCTGTTTTTT. It is translated as CSVEATGITGELFF.

The genes are TRBV9 and TRBJ2-5, with D perhaps TRBD2 (6 bases). The germline V gene encodes CDR1 SGDLS and CDR2 YYNGEE. The V and J ends lost 3 bases and 4 bases respectively, with 10 bases between them. This CDR3 has 13 amino acids. CDR3 bases: TGTGCCAGCAGCGGGCCCGGGGGAGAGACCCAGTACTTC. The encoded protein is CASSGPGGETQYF. Based on the CDR3 plus reference TRBV9 and TRBJ2-5, the full variable domain is DSGVTQTPKHLITATGQRVTLRCSPRSGDLSVYWYQQSLDQGLQFLIQYYNGEERAKGNILERFSAQQFPDLHSELNLSSLELGDSALYFCASSGPGGETQYFGPGTRLLVL.

This clone was detected only a few times. This sequence joins TRBV14 and TRBJ1-2; 7 nucleotides line up with TRBD1. Germline trimming cut 2 bases from V and 7 bases from J; bases unmatched to any gene: 7. Germline CDR1 and CDR2: SGHDN and FVKESK. The CDR3 is 14 amino acids. The CDR3 sequence: CASSQPGTVSGYTF. The CDR3 DNA reads TGTGCCAGCAGCCAACCCGGGACAGTGAGTGGCTACACCTTC.

The chain has TRBV27 and TRBJ1-4, with D maybe TRBD1 (5 bases). The CDR3 sequence is 13 residues long. The germline V gene has CDR1 MNHEY and CDR2 SMNVEV (reference sequence). V dropped 3 bases and J dropped 7 bases, with 9 bases sitting between them. Here the CDR3 reads CASSLSRGEKLFF. CDR3 coding DNA: TGTGCCAGCAGTTTGAGTAGGGGTGAAAAACTGTTTTTT.

This chain connects TRBV7-2 to TRBJ2-4, with D uncertain. Trimming pared 4 bases from V and 8 bases from J, leaving 15 bases between. Germline CDR1 and CDR2: SGHTA and FQGNSA. The CDR3 runs to 14 residues. The CDR3 region is CASSSLFGNDIQYF. In nucleotides, the CDR3 is TGTGCCAGCAGCTCTTTGTTTGGGAATGACATTCAGTACTTC.